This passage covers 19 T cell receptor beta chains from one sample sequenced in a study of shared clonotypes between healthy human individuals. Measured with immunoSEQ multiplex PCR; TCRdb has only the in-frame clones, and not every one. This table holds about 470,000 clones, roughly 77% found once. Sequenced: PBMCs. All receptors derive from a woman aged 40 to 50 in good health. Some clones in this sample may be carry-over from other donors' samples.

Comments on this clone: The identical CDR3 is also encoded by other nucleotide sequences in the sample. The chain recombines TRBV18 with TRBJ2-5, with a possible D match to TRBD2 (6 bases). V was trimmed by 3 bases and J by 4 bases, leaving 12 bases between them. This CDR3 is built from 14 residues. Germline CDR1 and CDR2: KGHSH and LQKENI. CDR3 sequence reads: CASSPRGGRETQYF. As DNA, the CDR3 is TGTGCCAGCTCACCTCGCGGAGGGAGAGAGACCCAGTACTTC. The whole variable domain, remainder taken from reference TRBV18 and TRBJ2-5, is NAGVMQNPRHLVRRRGQEARLRCSPMKGHSHVYWYRQLPEEGLKFMVYLQKENIIDESGMPKERFSAEFPKEGPSILRIQQVVRGDSAAYFCASSPRGGRETQYFGPGTRLLVL.

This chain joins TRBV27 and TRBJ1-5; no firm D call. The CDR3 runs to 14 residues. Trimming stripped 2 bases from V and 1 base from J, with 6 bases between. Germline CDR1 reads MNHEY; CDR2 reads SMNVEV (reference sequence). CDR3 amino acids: CASSLKGSNQPQHF. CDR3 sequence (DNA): TGTGCCAGCAGTTTAAAAGGAAGCAATCAGCCCCAGCATTTT.

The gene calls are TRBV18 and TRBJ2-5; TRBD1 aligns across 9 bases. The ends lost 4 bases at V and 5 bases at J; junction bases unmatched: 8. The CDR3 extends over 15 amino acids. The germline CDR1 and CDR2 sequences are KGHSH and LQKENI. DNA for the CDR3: TGTGCCAGCTCACTCGGGACAGGGAGCTTGGAGACCCAGTACTTC. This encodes CASSLGTGSLETQYF.

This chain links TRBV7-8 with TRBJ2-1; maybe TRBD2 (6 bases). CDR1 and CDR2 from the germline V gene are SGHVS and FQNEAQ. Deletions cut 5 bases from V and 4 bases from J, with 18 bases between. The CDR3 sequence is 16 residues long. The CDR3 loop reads CASSQLRDSAYNEQFF. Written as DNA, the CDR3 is TGTGCCAGCAGCCAGCTCCGGGACTCTGCATACAATGAGCAGTTCTTC.

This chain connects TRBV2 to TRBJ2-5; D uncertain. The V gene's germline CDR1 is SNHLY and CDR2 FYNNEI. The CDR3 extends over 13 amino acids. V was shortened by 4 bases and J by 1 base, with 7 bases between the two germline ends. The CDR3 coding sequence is TGTGCCAGCAGTGTAACAATCCAAGAGACCCAGTACTTC. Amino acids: CASSVTIQETQYF.

Here the CDR3 DNA reads TGTGCCAGCAGCTTGGGGGGGGCCGGGGATAATGAAAAACTGTTTTTT. Its translation is CASSLGGAGDNEKLFF. V and J are TRBV5-4 and TRBJ1-4, with D maybe TRBD1 (6 bases). V dropped 0 bases and J dropped 4 bases, with 13 bases sitting between them. The CDR3 extends over 16 amino acids. Germline-derived CDR1 and CDR2 are SGHNT and YYREEE (reference sequence).

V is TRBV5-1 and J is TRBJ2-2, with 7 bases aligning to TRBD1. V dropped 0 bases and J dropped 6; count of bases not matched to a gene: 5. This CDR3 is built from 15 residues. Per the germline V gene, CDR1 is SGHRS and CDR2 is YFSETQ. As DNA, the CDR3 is TGCGCCAGCAGCTTGGTAACAGGGGTTCCCGGGGAGCTGTTTTTT. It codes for CASSLVTGVPGELFF.

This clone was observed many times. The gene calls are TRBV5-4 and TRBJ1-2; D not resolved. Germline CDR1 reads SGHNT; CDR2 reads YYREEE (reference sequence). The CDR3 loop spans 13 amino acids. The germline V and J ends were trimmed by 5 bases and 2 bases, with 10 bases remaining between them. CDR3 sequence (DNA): TGTGCCAGCAGACCAGACACCAACTATGGCTACACCTTC. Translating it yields CASRPDTNYGYTF.

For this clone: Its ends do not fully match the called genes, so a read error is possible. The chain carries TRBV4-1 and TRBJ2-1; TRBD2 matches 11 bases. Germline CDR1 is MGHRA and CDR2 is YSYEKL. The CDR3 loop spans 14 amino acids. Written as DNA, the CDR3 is TGCGCCAGCAGCCAAGTAGCTAGCGGGGGGTCCCATGTCTTC. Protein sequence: CASSQVASGGSHVF.

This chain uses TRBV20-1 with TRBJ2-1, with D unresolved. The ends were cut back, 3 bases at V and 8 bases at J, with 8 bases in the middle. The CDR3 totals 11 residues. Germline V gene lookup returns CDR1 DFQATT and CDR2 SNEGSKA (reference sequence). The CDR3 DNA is TGCAGTGCTAGTAAACGCGATGAGCAGTTCTTC. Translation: CSASKRDEQFF.

Here the CDR3 reads CASSIRRGGRAVEQYF. DNA for the CDR3: TGTGCCAGTAGTATTCGTCGGGGCGGGAGGGCCGTCGAGCAGTACTTC. V and J are TRBV19 and TRBJ2-7; 9 positions agree with TRBD2. The CDR3 extends over 16 amino acids. Germline V gene data show CDR1 as LNHDA and CDR2 as SQIVND (reference sequence). With 3 bases clipped from V and 6 bases from J, the junction kept 12 bases outside the gene matches.

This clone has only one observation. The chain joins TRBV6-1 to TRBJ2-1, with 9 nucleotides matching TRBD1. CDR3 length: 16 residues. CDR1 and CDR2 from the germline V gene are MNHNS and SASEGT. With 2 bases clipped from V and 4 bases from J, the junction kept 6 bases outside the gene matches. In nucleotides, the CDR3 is TGTGCCAGCAGTGAATGGGGGACAGGGTTATACAATGAGCAGTTCTTC. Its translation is CASSEWGTGLYNEQFF.

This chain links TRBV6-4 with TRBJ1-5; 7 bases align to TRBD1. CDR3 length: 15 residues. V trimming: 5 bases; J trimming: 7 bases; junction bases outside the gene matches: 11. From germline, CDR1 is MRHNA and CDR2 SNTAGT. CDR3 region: CASSPLRGSEQPQHF. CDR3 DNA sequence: TGTGCCAGCAGTCCCCTCAGGGGGTCGGAACAGCCCCAGCATTTT.

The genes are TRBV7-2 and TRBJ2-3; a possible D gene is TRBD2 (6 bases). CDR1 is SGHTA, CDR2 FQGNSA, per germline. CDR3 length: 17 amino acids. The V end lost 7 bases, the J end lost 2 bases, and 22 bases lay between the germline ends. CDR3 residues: CASKTQEGVGPTDTQYF. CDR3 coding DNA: TGTGCCAGCAAGACCCAGGAGGGAGTGGGCCCCACAGATACGCAGTATTTT.

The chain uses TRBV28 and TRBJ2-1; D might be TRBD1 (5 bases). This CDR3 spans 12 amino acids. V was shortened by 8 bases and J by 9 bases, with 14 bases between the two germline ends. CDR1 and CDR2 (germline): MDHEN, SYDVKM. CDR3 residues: CASQGRASEQFF. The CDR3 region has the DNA TGTGCCAGCCAGGGAAGGGCTAGTGAGCAGTTCTTC.

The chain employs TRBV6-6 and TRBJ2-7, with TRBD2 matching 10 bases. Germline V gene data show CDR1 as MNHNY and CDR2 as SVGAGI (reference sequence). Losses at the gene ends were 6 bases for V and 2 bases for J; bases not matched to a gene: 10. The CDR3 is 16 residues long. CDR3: CASRHETSGLTYEQYF. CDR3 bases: TGTGCCAGCAGACATGAGACTAGCGGGCTAACCTACGAGCAGTACTTC.

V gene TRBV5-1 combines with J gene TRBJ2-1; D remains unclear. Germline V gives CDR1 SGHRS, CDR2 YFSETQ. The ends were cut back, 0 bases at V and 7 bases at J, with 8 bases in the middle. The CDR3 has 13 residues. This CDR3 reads CASSLATENEQFF. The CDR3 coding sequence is TGCGCCAGCAGCTTGGCCACGGAGAATGAGCAGTTCTTC.

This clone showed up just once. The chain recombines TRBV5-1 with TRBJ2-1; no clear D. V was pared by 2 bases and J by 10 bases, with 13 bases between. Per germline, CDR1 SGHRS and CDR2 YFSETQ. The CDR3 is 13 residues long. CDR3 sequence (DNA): TGCGCCAGCAGCTTTGAGACCCTTACGGAGCAGTTCTTC. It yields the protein CASSFETLTEQFF.

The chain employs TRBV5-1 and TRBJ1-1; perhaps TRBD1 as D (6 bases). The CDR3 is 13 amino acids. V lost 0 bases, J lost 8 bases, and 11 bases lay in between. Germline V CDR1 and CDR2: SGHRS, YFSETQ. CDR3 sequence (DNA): TGCGCCAGCAGCTTGGACTTTGGGACAGAAGCTTTCTTT. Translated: CASSLDFGTEAFF.